Below, 25 T cell receptor beta chains from the same sample are listed, as sequenced in a study of technical replicates of blood from a few donors. Only in-frame clones appear in the TCRdb table, and some are missing; sequencing was by immunoSEQ multiplex PCR. The sample shows 65,000 to 85,000 clones, 90% to 98% of them seen only once. Material for sequencing was T cells isolated from PBMCs. These receptor sequences come from a human donor in good health.

The chain links TRBV27 to TRBJ1-1, with TRBD1 identical over 8 bases. The CDR3 has 13 amino acids. Germline CDR1 MNHEY, CDR2 SMNVEV (reference sequence). V was clipped by 5 bases and J by 6 bases; unmatched bases: 5. This CDR3 reads CASSQGAWAEAFF. The CDR3 DNA reads TGTGCCAGCAGTCAGGGGGCGTGGGCTGAAGCTTTCTTT.

On this clone: At one end, the junction sequence differs from germline, possibly due to a read error. The genes are TRBV30 and TRBJ1-2; 9 nucleotides match TRBD1. The germline V gene encodes CDR1 GTSNPN and CDR2 SVGIG (reference sequence). This CDR3 is 12 amino acids long. The CDR3 nucleotides are TGTGCCTGGAGTGGGACAGGGGCCACTATTCAGTTC. Translated: CAWSGTGATIQF.

The V gene is TRBV9, the J gene TRBJ2-3; 10 bases match TRBD2. The V gene's germline CDR1 is SGDLS and CDR2 YYNGEE. The junction had 4 bases not matched to a gene; V was cut back by 0 bases and J by 3 bases. The CDR3 covers 16 residues. Written as DNA, the CDR3 is TGTGCCAGCAGCGTAGATCCTAGCGGGAGAACAGATACGCAGTATTTT. It specifies CASSVDPSGRTDTQYF.

CDR3 DNA sequence: TGTGCCAGCAGTTTTCACAGGAGAGGTTTTGGCTACACCTTC. This encodes CASSFHRRGFGYTF. The chain links TRBV27 to TRBJ1-2; D is possibly TRBD1 (5 bases). Deletions cut 3 bases from V and 7 bases from J, with 15 bases between. There are 14 residues in the CDR3. CDR1 and CDR2 from the germline V gene are MNHEY and SMNVEV (reference sequence).

This chain uses TRBV6-1 with TRBJ1-1; 11 nucleotides line up with TRBD1. The CDR3 covers 15 residues. Germline assignment: CDR1 MNHNS and CDR2 SASEGT. V shed 3 bases, J shed 4 bases, and the junction held 4 bases outside the gene matches. The CDR3 DNA reads as TGTGCCAGCAGTGAGTGGACAGGGGGCGTCACTGAAGCTTTCTTT. Amino acids: CASSEWTGGVTEAFF.

This CDR3 is CASSSPGGVRYNEQFF. The CDR3 coding sequence is TGTGCCAGCAGTTCCCCCGGGGGAGTGCGATACAATGAGCAGTTCTTC. The chain links TRBV6-5 to TRBJ2-1, with D perhaps matching TRBD2 (6 bases). Germline loops: CDR1 MNHEY, CDR2 SVGAGI. V was clipped by 4 bases and J by 4 bases, with 17 bases between them. The CDR3 consists of 16 residues.

The rearrangement uses TRBV2 and TRBJ1-2; possibly TRBD1 for D (6 bases). The germline V gene encodes CDR1 SNHLY and CDR2 FYNNEI. V was cut by 6 bases and J by 2 bases, with 10 bases left in between. CDR3 length equals 13 residues. CDR3 in DNA: TGTGCCAGCAGCGGACAGAAGAACTATGGCTACACCTTC. Protein sequence: CASSGQKNYGYTF. Looking up the rest from reference TRBV2 and TRBJ1-2 gives the full variable domain: EPEVTQTPSHQVTQMGQEVILRCVPISNHLYFYWYRQILGQKVEFLVSFYNNEISEKSEIFDDQFSVERPDGSNFTLKIRSTKLEDSAMYFCASSGQKNYGYTFGSGTRLTVV.

This chain uses TRBV18 with TRBJ2-7; maybe TRBD1 (5 bases). The ends were cut back, 3 bases at V and 3 bases at J, with 12 bases in the middle. Germline lookup yields CDR1 KGHSH and CDR2 LQKENI. The CDR3 runs to 14 residues. The CDR3 spells CASSPGQGSYEQYF. CDR3 DNA: TGTGCCAGCTCACCCGGCCAGGGTAGCTACGAGCAGTACTTC.

This chain links TRBV25-1 with TRBJ1-3; tentative D call: TRBD1 (5 bases). Looked up from germline, CDR1 is MGHDK and CDR2 is SYGVNS. The V end was cut by 8 bases, the J end by 2 bases, with 16 bases between. The CDR3 sequence is 15 residues long. The CDR3 bases are TGTGCCAGCCAGAGGGTCGGGGGGGCTGGAAACACCATATATTTT. Its translation is CASQRVGGAGNTIYF.

The CDR3 loop reads CSVGQSGGAVDNEQFF. The CDR3 nucleotides read TGCAGCGTTGGACAGTCGGGAGGGGCGGTTGACAATGAGCAGTTCTTC. The V and J genes are TRBV29-1 and TRBJ2-1, with TRBD2 matching 8 bases. Trimming took 4 bases from V and 5 from J; bases not matched to a gene: 13. CDR3 size: 16 residues. Germline CDR1 SQVTM, CDR2 ANQGSEA.

The rearrangement links TRBV21-1 to TRBJ1-1. TRBV21-1 is a recognized pseudogene. The CDR3 totals 11 residues. The CDR3 region is CASSKAIGAFF. In DNA form, the CDR3 reads TGTGCCAGCAGCAAAGCGATCGGAGCTTTCTTT.

The rearrangement links TRBV18 to TRBJ1-2; D is possibly TRBD1 (6 bases). V lost 0 bases and J lost 1, with 12 bases in between. The CDR3 has 16 amino acids. Germline CDR1 KGHSH, CDR2 LQKENI. CDR3 protein: CASSPPGLQGNYGYTF. The CDR3 bases are TGTGCCAGCTCACCACCGGGTTTACAGGGTAACTATGGCTACACCTTC.

The chain links TRBV9 to TRBJ2-7; D may be TRBD2 (5 bases). CDR1 SGDLS and CDR2 YYNGEE come from the germline V gene. The CDR3 covers 13 residues. V lost 4 bases to trimming and J lost 6 bases, with 14 bases between them. The CDR3, as DNA: TGTGCCAGCAGCCCAACCTGGGAGCGCGAGCAGTACTTC. It encodes CASSPTWEREQYF.

The chain couples TRBV28 to TRBJ2-1; maybe TRBD1 (5 bases). The CDR3 is 14 amino acids. Germline loops: CDR1 MDHEN, CDR2 SYDVKM. Trimming took 6 bases from V and 6 from J, leaving 15 bases between them. CDR3 in DNA: TGTGCCAGCAGCAAACCGCCGACAGTCAATGAGCAGTTCTTC. It specifies CASSKPPTVNEQFF.

The CDR3 is CASSQKMGAGGTDTQYF. The CDR3, as DNA: TGTGCCAGCAGCCAAAAGATGGGAGCGGGAGGAACAGATACGCAGTATTTT. The chain links TRBV4-2 to TRBJ2-3; 9 positions agree with TRBD2. The CDR3 is 17 residues long. CDR1 is LGHNA and CDR2 is YNFKEQ in the germline V gene. J gave up 3 bases and V 2 bases, and 9 bases lay outside the gene matches.

The rearrangement links TRBV27 to TRBJ2-1; 11 nucleotides line up with TRBD2. The CDR3 is 15 residues long. The V gene's germline CDR1 is MNHEY and CDR2 SMNVEV (reference sequence). Germline trimming cut 2 bases from V and 10 bases from J; bases unmatched to any gene: 7. CDR3 bases: TGTGCCAGCAGTTTAGTAGCGGGAGGGCTAGGGGAGCAGTTCTTC. Translating gives CASSLVAGGLGEQFF.

The chain carries TRBV11-2 and TRBJ2-1; TRBD2 matches 11 bases. After removal of 5 bases from V and 8 bases from J, the junction contained 14 bases not matched to a gene. Germline V lookup: CDR1 SGHAT, CDR2 FQNNGV. This CDR3 contains 17 residues. The CDR3 coding sequence is TGTGCCAGCAGCCCGCGCCTAGCGGGAGGCCCTACTTATGAGCAGTTCTTC. Its translation is CASSPRLAGGPTYEQFF.

The sample holds one count of this clone. The V call is TRBV28, the J call TRBJ1-2, with D possibly being TRBD1 (6 bases). V shed 2 bases and J shed 6 bases, with 16 bases lying between them. This CDR3 is 15 amino acids long. Germline V gene lookup returns CDR1 MDHEN and CDR2 SYDVKM. The CDR3 sequence is CASSLVGHIRDGYTF. The CDR3, as DNA: TGTGCCAGCAGTTTAGTGGGACACATTAGGGATGGCTACACCTTC.

The V gene is TRBV29-1, the J gene TRBJ2-7; a weak D match, TRBD2 (5 bases). Trimming took off 3 bases at V and 0 bases at J, with 12 bases between the two ends. The CDR3 covers 14 residues. Looked up from germline, CDR1 is SQVTM and CDR2 is ANQGSEA. This CDR3 reads CSVETTRSSYEQYF. CDR3 bases: TGCAGCGTTGAGACTACTCGAAGCTCCTACGAGCAGTACTTC.

V gene TRBV4-2 combines with J gene TRBJ2-7; 7 bases are a match to TRBD2. The CDR3 is 18 residues long. Germline V CDR1 and CDR2: LGHNA, YNFKEQ. V gave up 0 bases and J gave up 2 bases; unmatched junction bases: 13. The CDR3 reads CASSQDFIGSGTPYEQYF. The DNA for the CDR3 is TGTGCCAGCAGCCAAGATTTCATAGGGAGCGGGACCCCCTACGAGCAGTACTTC.

The CDR3 DNA follows: TGTGCCAGCAGCGATAGGCAGGGGGCCTCCGGGGAGCTGTTTTTT. It codes for CASSDRQGASGELFF. The chain has TRBV7-8 and TRBJ2-2, with TRBD1 matching 8 bases. This CDR3 has 15 residues. Germline CDR1 and CDR2: SGHVS and FQNEAQ. V shed 5 bases and J 6 bases; nucleotides not matched to a gene: 8.

This clone was counted once. The CDR3 reads CASSRLGSGANVLTF. The CDR3 bases are TGTGCCAGCAGCCGGCTAGGTTCTGGGGCCAACGTCCTGACTTTC. The V gene is TRBV6-5, the J gene TRBJ2-6, with D unresolved. The CDR3 is 15 residues long. The V end was cut by 6 bases, the J end by 1 base, with 10 bases between. Germline V gene sequence: CDR1 MNHEY, CDR2 SVGAGI.

J is TRBJ2-7 and V is TRBV5-1; 10 bases agree with TRBD2. This CDR3 contains 14 residues. Germline lookup yields CDR1 SGHRS and CDR2 YFSETQ. J was trimmed by 3 bases and V by 0 bases; bases with no gene match: 0. CDR3 residues: CASSLASGSYEQYF. The CDR3 nucleotides read TGCGCCAGCAGCTTGGCTAGCGGGAGCTACGAGCAGTACTTC. The complete variable domain, with remaining parts taken from reference TRBV5-1 and TRBJ2-7, reads KAGVTQTPRYLIKTRGQQVTLSCSPISGHRSVSWYQQTPGQGLQFLFEYFSETQRNKGNFPGRFSGRQFSNSRSEMNVSTLELGDSALYLCASSLASGSYEQYFGPGTRLTVT.

This clone was seen a single time. The chain joins TRBV11-2 to TRBJ2-7; 14 nucleotides agree with TRBD2. Germline-derived CDR1 and CDR2 are SGHAT and FQNNGV. This CDR3 spans 14 amino acids. Losses at the gene ends were 5 bases for V and 7 bases for J; bases not matched to a gene: 4. CDR3 amino acids: CASSGGTSGGEQYF. DNA of the CDR3: TGTGCCAGCAGCGGCGGGACTAGCGGGGGTGAGCAGTACTTC. The full variable domain, completed using reference TRBV11-2 and TRBJ2-7, is EAGVAQSPRYKIIEKRQSVAFWCNPISGHATLYWYQQILGQGPKLLIQFQNNGVVDDSQLPKDRFSAERLKGVDSTLKIQPAKLEDSAVYLCASSGGTSGGEQYFGPGTRLTVT.

J is TRBJ1-2 and V is TRBV29-1; possible D gene TRBD1, 5 bases. The CDR3 has 11 residues. Per the germline V gene, CDR1 is SQVTM and CDR2 is ANQGSEA. V lost 7 bases and J lost 2, with 8 bases in between. The CDR3 DNA reads as TGCAGCGATGGGGGGAACTATGGCTACACCTTC. Its protein is CSDGGNYGYTF.